This T cell receptor beta chain is from a study of T cells in tuberculosis. After thawing and overnight rest, PBMC were stained with GMM-loaded CD1B tetramer, viability dye and anti-CD3 for sorting. The lipid loaded on the CD1B tetramers was C32 glucose monomycolate from Rhodococcus equi. No alpha-beta pairing information exists for these sequences. Assay used: immunoSEQ multiplex PCR; TCRdb lists only in-frame clones, some missing. The repertoire holds approximately 57,000 clones, with over 75% as singletons. Germline CDR1 reads SGHTA; CDR2 reads FQGNSA. CDR3 size: 14 residues. V shed 5 bases and J 7 bases; nucleotides not matched to a gene: 9.

The TCR sequence derives from an adult woman with latent tuberculosis. Specimen: CD1b-GMM tetramer-negative cells sorted from PBMCs. The V gene is TRBV7-2, the J gene TRBJ2-7; 9 bases align to TRBD2. CDR3: CASSQGTSPWEQYF. Here the CDR3 DNA reads TGTGCCAGCAGCCAAGGGACTAGCCCTTGGGAGCAGTACTTC. The full variable domain, its missing parts supplied by reference TRBV7-2 and TRBJ2-7, is GAGVSQSPSNKVTEKGKDVELRCDPISGHTALYWYRQSLGQGLEFLIYFQGNSAPDKSGLPSDRFSAERTGGSVSTLTIQRTQQEDSAVYLCASSQGTSPWEQYFGPGTRLTVT.